Shown below are 30 T cell receptor beta chains from a single sample sequenced in a study of blood T cell repertoires in COVID-19. Assay: immunoSEQ multiplex PCR; the TCRdb copy retains only in-frame clones and omits some. The sample has 300,000 to 350,000 clones, approximately 86% seen once. The sample taken for sequencing was peripheral blood. The source of these receptors is a man aged 25 to 45 with COVID-19, enrolled during active disease.

J is TRBJ2-1 and V is TRBV9; TRBD2 agrees at 7 bases. CDR3 size: 15 residues. Germline CDR1 is SGDLS and CDR2 is YYNGEE. The ends lost 0 bases at V and 1 base at J; junction bases unmatched: 1. For the CDR3, the DNA is TGTGCCAGCAGCGTAGGGGGAGGGTCCTACAATGAGCAGTTCTTC. It encodes CASSVGGGSYNEQFF.

This clone was recorded only once. This chain links TRBV19 with TRBJ1-2; D not certain. CDR3 length: 14 amino acids. Germline V CDR1 and CDR2: LNHDA, SQIVND (reference sequence). V lost 0 bases to trimming and J lost 8 bases, with 13 bases between them. CDR3 region: CASSIDLGREGYTF. DNA of the CDR3: TGTGCCAGTAGTATAGATCTGGGGAGAGAGGGCTACACCTTC.

The chain recombines TRBV11-3 with TRBJ2-3; 7 bases are a match to TRBD1. Germline lookup yields CDR1 SGHNT and CDR2 YENEEA. V lost 3 bases and J lost 12; bases outside the gene matches: 12. The CDR3 totals 14 residues. The DNA of the CDR3 is TGTGCCAGCAGCTTGGGAACGGCCAGGGGGTCCCAGTATTTT. Its protein product is CASSLGTARGSQYF.

This chain links TRBV7-2 with TRBJ2-5; D might be TRBD1 (6 bases). The CDR3 length is 13 residues. CDR1 and CDR2 (germline): SGHTA, FQGNSA. Trimming took 5 bases from V and 3 from J, leaving 10 bases between them. The CDR3: CASSRGQKETQYF. Written as DNA, the CDR3 is TGTGCCAGCAGCCGAGGACAGAAAGAGACCCAGTACTTC.

CDR3 in DNA: TGTGCCAGCTCACCAATGGGGCGAGAAAAACTGTTTTTT. Protein: CASSPMGREKLFF. J is TRBJ1-4 and V is TRBV18; perhaps TRBD1 as D (5 bases). V shed 2 bases and J shed 8 bases, with 9 bases lying between them. The CDR3 has 13 residues. The germline CDR1 and CDR2 sequences are KGHSH and LQKENI.

This clone occurred once. The chain is built from TRBV18 and TRBJ2-7, with 8 bases aligning to TRBD2. V shed 3 bases, J shed 0 bases, and the junction held 4 bases outside the gene matches. Looked up from germline, CDR1 is KGHSH and CDR2 is LQKENI. This CDR3 has 15 residues. The DNA for the CDR3 is TGTGCCAGCTCACCTACTAGCGGCGCCTCCTACGAGCAGTACTTC. Its translation: CASSPTSGASYEQYF.

This chain uses TRBV7-2 with TRBJ1-3; D ambiguous. Germline V CDR1 and CDR2: SGHTA, FQGNSA. The CDR3 covers 12 residues. The V end lost 8 bases, the J end lost 4 bases, and 9 bases lay between the germline ends. CDR3 sequence (DNA): TGTGCCAGCGGAGGAGAAGGAAACACCATATATTTT. This sequence encodes CASGGEGNTIYF.

This chain links TRBV29-1 with TRBJ2-5; 10 nucleotides agree with TRBD1. Germline CDR1 is SQVTM and CDR2 is ANQGSEA. V shed 8 bases and J 5 bases; nucleotides not matched to a gene: 8. CDR3 length: 13 amino acids. The CDR3 DNA follows: TGCAGCACGGAGGGGACAGGGGTCGAGACCCAGTACTTC. Protein sequence: CSTEGTGVETQYF.

V is TRBV4-3 and J is TRBJ2-1; 8 bases fit TRBD2. CDR3 length equals 18 residues. V lost 4 bases, J lost 6 bases, and 17 bases stayed unmatched. Germline V CDR1 and CDR2: LGHNA, YSLEER. As DNA, the CDR3 is TGCGCCAGCAGCCTCCTCGGGGCGGGGCCACGGGGGGGCAATGAGCAGTTCTTC. Its protein is CASSLLGAGPRGGNEQFF.

The rearrangement joins TRBV28 to TRBJ1-5; D gene uncertain. CDR1 is MDHEN, CDR2 SYDVKM, per germline. This CDR3 is 14 amino acids long. V lost 1 base and J 4 bases, leaving 8 bases between the germline ends. CDR3 DNA: TGTGCCAGCAGTTTATTAGCCCAAAATCAGCCCCAGCATTTT. It translates to CASSLLAQNQPQHF.

V gene TRBV19 combines with J gene TRBJ1-1; D is possibly TRBD1 (5 bases). The V end lost 3 bases, the J end lost 10 bases, and 21 bases lay between the germline ends. The germline V gene encodes CDR1 LNHDA and CDR2 SQIVND (reference sequence). This CDR3 has 15 amino acids. The CDR3 bases are TGTGCCAGTAGTATCCGGCAGGGCCTACCGGCAGGAGCTTTCTTT. It specifies CASSIRQGLPAGAFF.

The chain links TRBV6-4 to TRBJ2-5; 10 nucleotides line up with TRBD1. CDR1 MRHNA and CDR2 SNTAGT come from the germline V gene. V lost 0 bases, J lost 5 bases, and 24 bases stayed unmatched. The CDR3 totals 22 residues. The CDR3 loop reads CASSDSSRQGAPIRAWGETQYF. The CDR3, as DNA: TGTGCCAGCAGTGACTCAAGCCGACAGGGGGCTCCGATTAGGGCCTGGGGGGAGACCCAGTACTTC.

This chain links TRBV6-2 or TRBV6-3 with TRBJ2-1; no firm D call. Germline lookup yields CDR1 MNHEY and CDR2 SVGEGT. CDR3 length: 16 amino acids. Trimming stripped 0 bases from V and 1 base from J, with 10 bases between. The DNA of the CDR3 is TGTGCCAGCAGTTACTCGTCCGAGTCGTCCTACAATGAGCAGTTCTTC. Protein: CASSYSSESSYNEQFF.

In nucleotides, the CDR3 is TGTGCCAGCAGCTCCGGGACTAGCGGGAGTTATAGCACAGATACGCAGTATTTT. The encoded protein is CASSSGTSGSYSTDTQYF. V and J are TRBV11-3 and TRBJ2-3, with TRBD2 identical over 14 bases. The CDR3 loop spans 18 amino acids. Germline lookup yields CDR1 SGHNT and CDR2 YENEEA. Germline trimming cut 4 bases from V and 0 bases from J; bases unmatched to any gene: 6.

The chain has TRBV6-5 and TRBJ2-5, with unresolved D. The V and J ends lost 5 bases and 5 bases respectively, with 6 bases between them. CDR3 length: 11 amino acids. CDR1 MNHEY and CDR2 SVGAGI come from the germline V gene. CDR3 sequence (DNA): TGTGCCAGCAGTCAACTGGAGACCCAGTACTTC. It codes for CASSQLETQYF.

The V call is TRBV11-2, the J call TRBJ1-2, with TRBD1 identical over 8 bases. With 6 bases clipped from V and 5 bases from J, the junction kept 8 bases outside the gene matches. The V gene's germline CDR1 is SGHAT and CDR2 FQNNGV. The CDR3 consists of 14 residues. CDR3 nucleotides: TGTGCCAGCAGTTTTACAGGGGGTTGGTATGGCTACACCTTC. The encoded protein is CASSFTGGWYGYTF.

In this sample, this clone turned up once. This chain joins TRBV11-1 and TRBJ2-7, with 8 nucleotides matching TRBD1. CDR1 is SGHAT, CDR2 FQDESV, per germline (reference sequence). The length of the CDR3 is 14 residues. The junction had 7 bases not matched to a gene; V was cut back by 5 bases and J by 4 bases. CDR3: CASSPAGGFYEQYF. The CDR3 DNA sequence: TGTGCCAGCAGCCCCGCAGGGGGCTTTTACGAGCAGTACTTC.

The chain has TRBV7-2 and TRBJ1-1, with D maybe TRBD1 (5 bases). Trimming removed 5 bases from V and 3 bases from J, with 10 bases in between. The CDR3 totals 13 residues. The germline gives CDR1 SGHTA, CDR2 FQGNSA. DNA of the CDR3: TGTGCCAGCAGCCCCAGGGTGGACACTGAAGCTTTCTTT. Its translation: CASSPRVDTEAFF. The variable domain in full, with the rest retrieved from reference TRBV7-2 and TRBJ1-1, is GAGVSQSPSNKVTEKGKDVELRCDPISGHTALYWYRQSLGQGLEFLIYFQGNSAPDKSGLPSDRFSAERTGGSVSTLTIQRTQQEDSAVYLCASSPRVDTEAFFGQGTRLTVV.

J is TRBJ1-6 and V is TRBV6-6, with 7 bases lining up with TRBD1. V was pared by 6 bases and J by 7 bases, with 9 bases of the junction left unmatched. Germline lookup yields CDR1 MNHNY and CDR2 SVGAGI (reference sequence). The CDR3 spans 15 residues. The chain's CDR3 is CASSSRTGVNSPLHF. The DNA for the CDR3 is TGTGCCAGCAGCTCCCGGACAGGAGTAAATTCACCCCTCCACTTT.

The chain uses TRBV6-6 and TRBJ1-3; D is perhaps TRBD1 (5 bases). The CDR3 contains 16 residues. V was cut by 3 bases and J by 0 bases, with 12 bases left in between. Germline loops: CDR1 MNHNY, CDR2 SVGAGI (reference sequence). The CDR3 region has the DNA TGTGCCAGCAGTTATTGGGAGGGGACCTCTGGAAACACCATATATTTT. Translation: CASSYWEGTSGNTIYF.

The chain joins TRBV12-5 to TRBJ1-5; D is possibly TRBD1 (6 bases). Per germline, CDR1 LGHNT and CDR2 FRNRAP. The ends were cut back, 2 bases at V and 5 bases at J, with 10 bases in the middle. This CDR3 region has 14 residues. The CDR3 is CASGLWGGDQPQHF. Written as DNA, the CDR3 is TGTGCTAGTGGTTTGTGGGGGGGCGATCAGCCCCAGCATTTT.

The rearrangement joins TRBV15 to TRBJ2-1, with 11 nucleotides matching TRBD2. The CDR3 loop spans 20 amino acids. With V trimmed by 1 base and J by 0 bases, 11 bases remained unmatched. Germline V gives CDR1 LNHNV, CDR2 YYDKDF (reference sequence). In DNA form, the CDR3 reads TGTGCCACCAGCAGAGCCTTCATGACTAGCGGGGTGGGCTCCTACAATGAGCAGTTCTTC. Translation gives CATSRAFMTSGVGSYNEQFF.

This clone was seen once. V and J are TRBV5-1 and TRBJ2-2; D is unclear. Germline CDR1 SGHRS, CDR2 YFSETQ. The CDR3 has 15 amino acids. V gave up 4 bases and J gave up 4 bases, with 14 bases separating them. DNA of the CDR3: TGCGCCAGCAGCGCCGGCTACAGTATCACCGGGGAGCTGTTTTTT. Amino acid sequence: CASSAGYSITGELFF.

The chain uses TRBV6-5 and TRBJ2-1; D unresolved. V was cut by 6 bases and J by 2 bases, with 11 bases left in between. Germline assignment: CDR1 MNHEY and CDR2 SVGAGI. This CDR3 is built from 14 residues. CDR3 amino acids: CASRPRYPYNEQFF. The CDR3 DNA sequence: TGTGCCAGCAGGCCTAGATACCCCTACAATGAGCAGTTCTTC.

The V call is TRBV7-2, the J call TRBJ2-1; tentatively, D is TRBD2 (5 bases). The CDR3 consists of 12 residues. Trimming removed 5 bases at V and 9 bases at J, with 11 bases between. CDR1 and CDR2 from the germline V gene are SGHTA and FQGNSA. Here the CDR3 DNA reads TGTGCCAGCAGCAAGAACCGGGGTGAGCAGTTCTTC. This sequence encodes CASSKNRGEQFF.

V and J are TRBV19 and TRBJ2-7, with 9 nucleotides matching TRBD1. The length of the CDR3 is 15 residues. The germline V gene encodes CDR1 LNHDA and CDR2 SQIVND (reference sequence). J lost 2 bases, V lost 7 bases, and 9 bases had no gene match. CDR3: CASTGQGTGAYEQYF. The DNA for the CDR3 is TGTGCCAGTACGGGACAGGGTACGGGTGCCTACGAGCAGTACTTC.

The chain combines TRBV19 with TRBJ1-2; weak D call: TRBD1 (6 bases). The V and J ends lost 6 bases and 1 base respectively, with 15 bases between them. The germline V gene encodes CDR1 LNHDA and CDR2 SQIVND (reference sequence). The CDR3 length is 15 residues. CDR3 residues: CASRKTGRGNYGYTF. The DNA of the CDR3 is TGTGCCAGTAGGAAAACAGGGAGGGGTAACTATGGCTACACCTTC.

The CDR3 nucleotides are TGTGCCAGCAGCCCACAGGGGGTTGTCGAGCAGTACTTC. The encoded protein is CASSPQGVVEQYF. The gene calls are TRBV7-9 and TRBJ2-7; 8 bases are a match to TRBD1. Germline CDR1 SEHNR, CDR2 FQNEAQ (reference sequence). Trimming cost V 5 bases and J 6 bases; bases outside gene matches: 6. There are 13 residues in the CDR3.

The chain employs TRBV7-9 and TRBJ1-1, with D possibly TRBD1 on 6 matching bases. Per germline, CDR1 SEHNR and CDR2 FQNEAQ (reference sequence). The CDR3 totals 14 residues. The V end was cut by 7 bases, the J end by 6 bases, with 18 bases between. The CDR3 sequence: CASMELRQDPEAFF. The CDR3 nucleotides read TGTGCCAGCATGGAGTTGCGACAGGACCCTGAAGCTTTCTTT. The variable domain in full, with the rest retrieved from reference TRBV7-9 and TRBJ1-1, is DTGVSQNPRHKITKRGQNVTFRCDPISEHNRLYWYRQTLGQGPEFLTYFQNEAQLEKSRLLSDRFSAERPKGSFSTLEIQRTEQGDSAMYLCASMELRQDPEAFFGQGTRLTVV.

The chain employs TRBV4-3 and TRBJ1-1; 9 bases map to TRBD1. This CDR3 region has 17 residues. V shed 6 bases and J 5 bases; nucleotides not matched to a gene: 16. CDR1 and CDR2 (germline): LGHNA, YSLEER. This CDR3 is CASRSKATGTGSTEAFF. The CDR3 DNA reads as TGCGCCAGCAGATCTAAAGCCACCGGGACAGGGAGTACTGAAGCTTTCTTT.